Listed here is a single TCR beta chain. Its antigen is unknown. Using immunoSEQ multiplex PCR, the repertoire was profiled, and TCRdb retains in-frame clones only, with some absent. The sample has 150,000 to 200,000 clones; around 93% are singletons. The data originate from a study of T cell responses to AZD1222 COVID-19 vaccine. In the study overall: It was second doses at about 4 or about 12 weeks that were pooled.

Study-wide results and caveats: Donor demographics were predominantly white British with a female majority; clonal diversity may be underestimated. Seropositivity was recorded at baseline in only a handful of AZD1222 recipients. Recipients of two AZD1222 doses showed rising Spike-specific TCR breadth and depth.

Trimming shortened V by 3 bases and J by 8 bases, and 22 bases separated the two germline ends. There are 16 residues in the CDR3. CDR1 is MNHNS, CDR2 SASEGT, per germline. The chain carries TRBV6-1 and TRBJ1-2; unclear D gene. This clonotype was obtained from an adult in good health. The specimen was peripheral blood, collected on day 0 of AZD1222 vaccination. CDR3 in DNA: TGTGCCAGCAGTGAGGAGGCCAGACGGTCGAGTGGAGGCTACACCTTC. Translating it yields CASSEEARRSSGGYTF.